These 21 T cell receptor beta chains originate from one sample sequenced in a study of CD8 T cells in Susac syndrome (dated 2019 in TCRdb). To prepare the library, the immunoSEQ multiplex PCR assay was applied. RNA was extracted using the RNeasy kit, and about 0.45 to 1 microgram was reverse transcribed with random hexamers. Using fastp at Q25 and MiXCR, TCRdb reprocessed the public reads and kept productive beta chains. Under each unique CDR3 protein, matching rows form one entry showing the most common genes and DNA. The sample table contains over 150,000 distinct CDR3 sequences; only one count was recorded for about 93% of them. Around 0.097% of the sample is in the top ten clones. The source material was CD4+ T cells from PBMCs. Receptors were obtained from a human donor with multiple sclerosis.

J is TRBJ2-1 and V is TRBV30; D perhaps matches TRBD2 (5 bases). The germline V and J ends were trimmed by 8 bases and 7 bases, with 21 bases remaining between them. Per germline, CDR1 GTSNPN and CDR2 SVGIG (reference sequence). The CDR3 is made up of 14 amino acids. The CDR3 sequence: CAAKRRRVWNEQFF. The CDR3 coding sequence is TGTGCCGCAAAACGAAGGCGGGTTTGGAATGAGCAGTTCTTC.

This chain uses TRBV7-8 with TRBJ2-7; D remains unclear. V was clipped by 1 base and J by 5 bases, with 6 bases between them. Germline V gene sequence: CDR1 SGHVS, CDR2 FQNEAQ. CDR3 length: 12 amino acids. This CDR3 is CASSLEANEQYF. The CDR3 coding sequence is TGTGCCAGCAGCTTAGAAGCGAACGAGCAGTACTTC.

This chain joins TRBV5-1 and TRBJ2-1; D is possibly TRBD1 or TRBD2 (5 bases each). This CDR3 has 14 amino acids. The V end was cut by 3 bases, the J end by 4 bases, with 11 bases between. Looked up from germline, CDR1 is SGHRS and CDR2 is YFSETQ. The CDR3, as DNA: TGCGCCAGCAGCTCCGGGACGGAGTACAATGAGCAGTTCTTC. Translated, it gives CASSSGTEYNEQFF.

This clonotype came up once. The CDR3 sequence: CASSPRLAGGPGTDTQYF. Written as DNA, the CDR3 is TGTGCCAGCAGTCCGAGACTAGCGGGGGGGCCGGGCACAGATACGCAGTATTTT. The gene calls are TRBV12-3 or TRBV12-4 and TRBJ2-3; 14 nucleotides line up with TRBD2. The CDR3 consists of 18 residues. V dropped 5 bases and J dropped 1; count of bases not matched to a gene: 8.

The chain uses TRBV28 and TRBJ1-2; 10 nucleotides align to TRBD1. The CDR3 consists of 14 residues. Trimming took 3 bases from V and 8 from J; bases not matched to a gene: 6. The germline gives CDR1 MDHEN, CDR2 SYDVKM. CDR3 nucleotides: TGTGCCAGCAGTTTGTGGGGACAGGGGTTCGGCTACACCTTC. It encodes CASSLWGQGFGYTF.

This clonotype came up a few times. This chain joins TRBV14 and TRBJ2-5; D remains unclear. V lost 2 bases to trimming and J lost 4 bases, with 2 bases between them. CDR3 length: 11 residues. Germline CDR1 is SGHDN and CDR2 is FVKESK. The CDR3 coding sequence is TGTGCCAGCAGCCAACGAGAGACCCAGTACTTC. This translates into CASSQRETQYF.

This chain uses TRBV24-1 with TRBJ1-1, with 7 bases fitting TRBD1. The CDR3 consists of 12 residues. V lost 4 bases to trimming and J lost 11 bases; unmatched junction nucleotides: 6. CDR1 is KGHDR and CDR2 is SFDVKD in the germline V gene. CDR3 in amino acids: CATSDPGTAAFF. In DNA form, the CDR3 reads TGTGCCACCAGTGACCCCGGGACAGCGGCTTTCTTT.

This clonotype was detected only once. The genes are TRBV2 and TRBJ1-5, with a weak D call TRBD1 (5 bases). This CDR3 has 15 residues. The V gene lost 6 bases and the J gene lost 3 bases, with 15 bases spanning the gap. The germline CDR1 and CDR2 sequences are SNHLY and FYNNEI. The CDR3 nucleotides are TGTGCCAGCAGGGGAACCACAGGAACCAATCAGCCCCAGCATTTT. It encodes CASRGTTGTNQPQHF. The full variable domain, its missing parts supplied by reference TRBV2 and TRBJ1-5, is EPEVTQTPSHQVTQMGQEVILRCVPISNHLYFYWYRQILGQKVEFLVSFYNNEISEKSEIFDDQFSVERPDGSNFTLKIRSTKLEDSAMYFCASRGTTGTNQPQHFGDGTRLSIL.

The gene calls are TRBV18 and TRBJ1-5; no clear D. The germline gives CDR1 KGHSH, CDR2 LQKENI. The germline V and J ends were trimmed by 5 bases and 7 bases, with 18 bases remaining between them. The CDR3 spans 15 residues. CDR3 bases: TGTGCCAGCTCAGAGGGATCGGGGAGCGGGCAGCCCCAGCATTTT. It yields the protein CASSEGSGSGQPQHF.

The gene calls are TRBV20-1 and TRBJ2-5; 7 positions match TRBD2. This CDR3 region has 14 residues. From germline, CDR1 is DFQATT and CDR2 SNEGSKA (reference sequence). V was clipped by 1 base and J by 0 bases; unmatched bases: 2. The CDR3 protein is CSARVAGHQETQYF. CDR3 sequence (DNA): TGCAGTGCTAGAGTAGCGGGCCACCAAGAGACCCAGTACTTC.

The J gene is TRBJ1-6, the V gene TRBV6-5, with D possibly being TRBD1 (5 bases). V gave up 4 bases and J gave up 7 bases, with 11 bases separating them. Germline V gene sequence: CDR1 MNHEY, CDR2 SVGAGI. This CDR3 spans 14 amino acids. The DNA of the CDR3 is TGTGCCAGCAGTTTCCGACAGCTGAATTCACCCCTCCACTTT. Translating gives CASSFRQLNSPLHF.

V and J are TRBV14 and TRBJ1-2, with no clear D. Trimming removed 7 bases at V and 8 bases at J, with 11 bases between. The CDR3 is 11 residues long. Germline V gene sequence: CDR1 SGHDN, CDR2 FVKESK. CDR3 in amino acids: CASIDRRGYTF. The CDR3 DNA follows: TGTGCCAGCATCGACCGGAGGGGCTACACCTTC.

The V and J genes are TRBV6-6 and TRBJ2-3; D gene uncertain. Germline assignment: CDR1 MNHNY and CDR2 SVGAGI (reference sequence). V lost 6 bases and J 7 bases, leaving 14 bases between the germline ends. The length of the CDR3 is 13 residues. The CDR3 protein is CASSLDQANTQYF. In DNA, the CDR3 is TGTGCCAGCAGCCTGGACCAAGCAAATACGCAGTATTTT.

The gene calls are TRBV5-1 and TRBJ2-2; D unclear. Germline CDR1 reads SGHRS; CDR2 reads YFSETQ. This CDR3 has 14 amino acids. Trimming removed 1 base at V and 1 base at J, with 5 bases between. The CDR3 coding sequence is TGCGCCAGCAGCTTGAAGGTGAACACCGGGGAGCTGTTTTTT. Protein product: CASSLKVNTGELFF.

The chain has TRBV20-1 and TRBJ2-5; D gene uncertain. Germline loops: CDR1 DFQATT, CDR2 SNEGSKA (reference sequence). CDR3 size: 12 residues. V gave up 2 bases and J gave up 1 base, with 5 bases separating them. CDR3 sequence: CSARTVQETQYF. DNA of the CDR3: TGCAGTGCTAGAACAGTCCAAGAGACCCAGTACTTC.

This rearrangement joins TRBV28 to TRBJ1-4; D gene uncertain. Per germline, CDR1 MDHEN and CDR2 SYDVKM. This CDR3 has 15 amino acids. Trimming took 2 bases from V and 4 from J, leaving 11 bases between them. CDR3: CASSLARSDNEKLFF. DNA of the CDR3: TGTGCCAGCAGTTTAGCCCGGTCCGATAATGAAAAACTGTTTTTT.

The genes are TRBV7-3 and TRBJ2-5; no clear D. Germline V gives CDR1 SGHTA, CDR2 FQGTGA. Trimming stripped 6 bases from V and 5 bases from J, with 16 bases between. The CDR3 covers 14 residues. The CDR3 here is CASSPGPLEETQYF. In nucleotides, the CDR3 is TGTGCCAGCAGTCCCGGACCCCTGGAGGAGACCCAGTACTTC.

The chain links TRBV6-1 to TRBJ1-2; 9 nucleotides match TRBD1. Germline CDR1 is MNHNS and CDR2 is SASEGT. CDR3 length equals 17 residues. The trim removed 6 bases at V and 6 bases at J, leaving 17 bases unmatched. The CDR3 nucleotides read TGTGCCAGCAGGACCGGGACAGGGCTCCGGGCGTGGGATGGCTACACCTTC. Its protein product is CASRTGTGLRAWDGYTF.

This chain joins TRBV12-3 or TRBV12-4 and TRBJ1-1; no definite D call. This CDR3 has 14 amino acids. Trimming pared 6 bases from V and 4 bases from J, leaving 15 bases between. CDR3 residues: CASSPQLYGTEAFF. CDR3 coding DNA: TGTGCCAGCAGCCCTCAGCTTTACGGCACTGAAGCTTTCTTT.

V and J are TRBV5-4 and TRBJ1-6; no firm D call. Germline V gene sequence: CDR1 SGHNT, CDR2 YYREEE (reference sequence). Trimming removed 0 bases from V and 9 bases from J, with 16 bases in between. The CDR3 runs to 16 residues. The CDR3 nucleotides read TGTGCCAGCAGCTTGGGTGGGCCCCTGGGTACTTCACCCCTCCACTTT. This sequence encodes CASSLGGPLGTSPLHF.

CDR3 in DNA: TGTGCCAGCACCTTCGAGGGGGCGAACACTGAAGCTTTCTTT. This gives the protein CASTFEGANTEAFF. The chain carries TRBV7-9 and TRBJ1-1; 7 bases match TRBD1. CDR1 and CDR2 from the germline V gene are SEHNR and FQNEAQ (reference sequence). The CDR3 is made up of 14 amino acids. Trimming cost V 7 bases and J 1 base; bases outside gene matches: 6.